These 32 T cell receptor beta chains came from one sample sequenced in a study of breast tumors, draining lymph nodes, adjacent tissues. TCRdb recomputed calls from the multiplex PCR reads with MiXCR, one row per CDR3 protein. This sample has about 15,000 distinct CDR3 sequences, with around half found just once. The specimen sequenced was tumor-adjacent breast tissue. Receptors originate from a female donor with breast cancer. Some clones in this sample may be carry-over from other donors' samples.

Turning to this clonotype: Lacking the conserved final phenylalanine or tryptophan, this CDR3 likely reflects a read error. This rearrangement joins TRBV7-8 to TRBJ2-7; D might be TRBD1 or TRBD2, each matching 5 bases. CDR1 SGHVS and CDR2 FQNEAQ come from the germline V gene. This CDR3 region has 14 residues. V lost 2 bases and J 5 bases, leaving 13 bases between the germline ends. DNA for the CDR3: TGTGCCAGCAGCTTACTTAGGGACGGTGACGAGCAGTACCTC. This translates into CASSLLRDGDEQYL.

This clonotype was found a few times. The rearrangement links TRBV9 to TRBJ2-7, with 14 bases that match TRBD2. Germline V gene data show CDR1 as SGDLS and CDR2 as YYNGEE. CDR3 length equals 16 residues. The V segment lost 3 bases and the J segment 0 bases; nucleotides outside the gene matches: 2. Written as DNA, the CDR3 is TGTGCCAGCAGCGGTGGGACTAGCGGGAGCTCCTACGAGCAGTACTTC. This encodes CASSGGTSGSSYEQYF.

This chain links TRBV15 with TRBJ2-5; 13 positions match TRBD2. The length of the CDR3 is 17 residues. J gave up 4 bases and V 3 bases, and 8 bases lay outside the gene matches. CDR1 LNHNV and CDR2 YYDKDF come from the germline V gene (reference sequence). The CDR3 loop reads CATSSYGLAGVAETQYF. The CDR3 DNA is TGTGCCACCAGCAGCTACGGACTAGCGGGAGTAGCAGAGACCCAGTACTTC.

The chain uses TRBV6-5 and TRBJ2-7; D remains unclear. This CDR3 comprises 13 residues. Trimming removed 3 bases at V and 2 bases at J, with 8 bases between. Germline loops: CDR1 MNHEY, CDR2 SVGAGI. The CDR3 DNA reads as TGTGCCAGCAGTTATACTGGAGCCTACGAGCAGTACTTC. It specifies CASSYTGAYEQYF.

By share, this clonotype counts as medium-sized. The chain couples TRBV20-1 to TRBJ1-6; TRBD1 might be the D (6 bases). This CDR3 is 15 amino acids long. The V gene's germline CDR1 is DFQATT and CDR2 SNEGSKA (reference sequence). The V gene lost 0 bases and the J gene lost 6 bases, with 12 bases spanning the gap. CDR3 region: CSARDPQGGNSPLHF. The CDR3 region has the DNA TGCAGTGCTAGAGACCCACAGGGTGGTAATTCACCCCTCCACTTT.

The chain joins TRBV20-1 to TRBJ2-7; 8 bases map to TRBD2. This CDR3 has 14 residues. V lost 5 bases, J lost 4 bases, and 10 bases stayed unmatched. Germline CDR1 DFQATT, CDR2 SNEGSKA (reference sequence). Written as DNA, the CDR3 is TGCAGTGCTCTCGGACCAGCGGGAGAGTACGAGCAGTACTTC. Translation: CSALGPAGEYEQYF.

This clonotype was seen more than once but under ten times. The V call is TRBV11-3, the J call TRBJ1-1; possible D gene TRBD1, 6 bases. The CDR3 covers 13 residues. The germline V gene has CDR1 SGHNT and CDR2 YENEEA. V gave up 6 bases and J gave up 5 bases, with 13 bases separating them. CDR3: CASSSQGSTEAFF. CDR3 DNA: TGTGCCAGCAGTTCCCAGGGGTCGACTGAAGCTTTCTTT.

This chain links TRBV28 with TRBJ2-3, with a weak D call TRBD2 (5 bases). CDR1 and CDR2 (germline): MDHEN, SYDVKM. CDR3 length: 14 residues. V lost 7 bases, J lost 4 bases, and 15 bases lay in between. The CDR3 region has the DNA TGTGCCAGCATCAACGGGAAGAGCCCAGATACGCAGTATTTT. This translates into CASINGKSPDTQYF.

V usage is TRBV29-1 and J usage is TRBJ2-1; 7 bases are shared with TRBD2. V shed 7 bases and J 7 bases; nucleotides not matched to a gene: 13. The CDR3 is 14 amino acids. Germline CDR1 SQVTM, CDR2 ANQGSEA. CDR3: CSAPGAGAINEQFF. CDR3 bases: TGCAGCGCTCCCGGCGCGGGAGCAATTAATGAGCAGTTCTTC.

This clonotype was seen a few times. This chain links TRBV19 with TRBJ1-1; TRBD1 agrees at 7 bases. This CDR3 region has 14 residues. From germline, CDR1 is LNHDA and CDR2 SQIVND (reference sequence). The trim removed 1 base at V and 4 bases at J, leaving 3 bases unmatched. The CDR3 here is CASSIGQGSTEAFF. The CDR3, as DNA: TGTGCCAGTAGTATAGGACAGGGAAGCACTGAAGCTTTCTTT. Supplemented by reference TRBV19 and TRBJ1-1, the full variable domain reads DGGITQSPKYLFRKEGQNVTLSCEQNLNHDAMYWYRQDPGQGLRLIYYSQIVNDFQKGDIAEGYSVSREKKESFPLTVTSAQKNPTAFYLCASSIGQGSTEAFFGQGTRLTVV.

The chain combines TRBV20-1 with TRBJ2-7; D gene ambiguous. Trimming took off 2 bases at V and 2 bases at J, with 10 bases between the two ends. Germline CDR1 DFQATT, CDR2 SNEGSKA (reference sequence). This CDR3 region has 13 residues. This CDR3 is CSARSLWAYEQYF. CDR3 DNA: TGCAGTGCTAGATCCCTATGGGCCTACGAGCAGTACTTC.

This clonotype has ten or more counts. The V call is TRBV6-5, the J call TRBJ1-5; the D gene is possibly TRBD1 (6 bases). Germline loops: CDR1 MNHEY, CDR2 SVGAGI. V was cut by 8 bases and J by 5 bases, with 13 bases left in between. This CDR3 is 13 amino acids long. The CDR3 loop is CASGRGPDQPQHF. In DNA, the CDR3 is TGTGCCAGCGGACGGGGGCCCGATCAGCCCCAGCATTTT.

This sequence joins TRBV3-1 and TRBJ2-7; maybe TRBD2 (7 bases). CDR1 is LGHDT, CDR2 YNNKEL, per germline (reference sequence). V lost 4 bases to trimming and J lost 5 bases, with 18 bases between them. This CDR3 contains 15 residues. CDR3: CASSLTGTGRDEQYF. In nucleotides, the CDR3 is TGTGCCAGCAGCCTAACAGGGACGGGGAGGGACGAGCAGTACTTC.

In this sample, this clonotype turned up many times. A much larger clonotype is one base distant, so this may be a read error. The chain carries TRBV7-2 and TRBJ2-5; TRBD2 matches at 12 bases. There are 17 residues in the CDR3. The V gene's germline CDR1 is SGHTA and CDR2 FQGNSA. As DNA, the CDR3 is TGTGCCAGCAGCTTAGGAGCTAGCGGGAGGGCCCGAGAGCCCCAGTACTTC. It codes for CASSLGASGRAREPQYF. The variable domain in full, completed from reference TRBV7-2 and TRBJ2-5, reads GAGVSQSPSNKVTEKGKDVELRCDPISGHTALYWYRQSLGQGLEFLIYFQGNSAPDKSGLPSDRFSAERTGGSVSTLTIQRTQQEDSAVYLCASSLGASGRAREPQYFGPGTRLLVL.

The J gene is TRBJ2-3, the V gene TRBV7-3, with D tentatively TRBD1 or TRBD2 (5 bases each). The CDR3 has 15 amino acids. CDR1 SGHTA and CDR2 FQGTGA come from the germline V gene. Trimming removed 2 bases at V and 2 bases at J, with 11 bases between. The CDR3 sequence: CASSLGLGDTDTQYF. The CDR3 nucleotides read TGTGCCAGCAGCTTAGGGCTGGGGGACACAGATACGCAGTATTTT.

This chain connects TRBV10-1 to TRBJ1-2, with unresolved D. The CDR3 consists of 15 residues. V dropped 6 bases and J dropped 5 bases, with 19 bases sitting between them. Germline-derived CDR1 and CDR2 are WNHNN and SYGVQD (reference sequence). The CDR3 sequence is CASRVEPTTRYGYTF. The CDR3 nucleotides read TGCGCCAGCAGGGTAGAGCCAACGACCCGGTATGGCTACACCTTC.

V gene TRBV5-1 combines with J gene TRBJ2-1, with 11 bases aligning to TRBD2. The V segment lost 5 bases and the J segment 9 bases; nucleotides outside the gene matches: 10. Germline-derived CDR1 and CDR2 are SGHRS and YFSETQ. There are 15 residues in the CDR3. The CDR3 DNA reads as TGCGCCAGCAGTCGCGCACTAGCGGGAGTTGTTGAGCAGTTCTTC. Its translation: CASSRALAGVVEQFF.

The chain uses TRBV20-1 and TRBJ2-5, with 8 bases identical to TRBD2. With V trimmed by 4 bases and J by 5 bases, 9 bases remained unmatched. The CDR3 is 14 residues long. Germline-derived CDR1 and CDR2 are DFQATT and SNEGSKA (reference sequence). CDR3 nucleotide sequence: TGCAGTGCTACCCGGCCTAGCGGGCGGGAGACCCAGTACTTC. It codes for CSATRPSGRETQYF.

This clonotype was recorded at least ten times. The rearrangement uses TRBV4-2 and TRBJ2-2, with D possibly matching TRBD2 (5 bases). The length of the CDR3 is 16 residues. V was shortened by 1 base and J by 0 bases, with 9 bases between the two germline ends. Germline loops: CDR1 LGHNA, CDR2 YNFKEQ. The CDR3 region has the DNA TGTGCCAGCAGCCAAGGGCTGCGGGCGAACACCGGGGAGCTGTTTTTT. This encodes CASSQGLRANTGELFF.

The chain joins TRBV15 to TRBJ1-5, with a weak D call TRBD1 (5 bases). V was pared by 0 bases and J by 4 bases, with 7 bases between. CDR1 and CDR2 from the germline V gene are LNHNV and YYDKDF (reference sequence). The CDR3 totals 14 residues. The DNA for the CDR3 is TGTGCCACCAGCAGAGAACAGGTAAATCAGCCCCAGCATTTT. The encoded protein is CATSREQVNQPQHF.

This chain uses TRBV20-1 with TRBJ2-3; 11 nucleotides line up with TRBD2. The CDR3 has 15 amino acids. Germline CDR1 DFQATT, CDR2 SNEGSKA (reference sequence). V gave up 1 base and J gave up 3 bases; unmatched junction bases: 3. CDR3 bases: TGCAGTGCTAGAGCTAGCGGGAGGTTGACAGATACGCAGTATTTT. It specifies CSARASGRLTDTQYF.

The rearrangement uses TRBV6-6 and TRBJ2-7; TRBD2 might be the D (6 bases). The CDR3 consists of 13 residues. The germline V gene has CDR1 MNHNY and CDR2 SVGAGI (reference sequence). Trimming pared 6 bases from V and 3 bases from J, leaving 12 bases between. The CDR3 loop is CASRSSEIYEQYF. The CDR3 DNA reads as TGTGCCAGCAGGTCTAGCGAGATCTACGAGCAGTACTTC.

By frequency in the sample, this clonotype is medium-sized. CDR3 in DNA: TGTGCCAGCGGCGGGGTCGTGAATGGCTACACCTTC. It translates to CASGGVVNGYTF. This rearrangement joins TRBV6-6 to TRBJ1-2; D is unclear. CDR1 is MNHNY and CDR2 is SVGAGI in the germline V gene (reference sequence). CDR3 length equals 12 residues. Trimming left V 8 bases short and J 6 bases short, with 13 bases between.

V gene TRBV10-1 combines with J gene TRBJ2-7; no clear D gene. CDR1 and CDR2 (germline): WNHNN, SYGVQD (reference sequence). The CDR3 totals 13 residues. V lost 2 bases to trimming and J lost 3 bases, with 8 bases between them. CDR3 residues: CASSEPGDYEQYF. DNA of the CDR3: TGCGCCAGCAGTGAGCCCGGTGACTACGAGCAGTACTTC.

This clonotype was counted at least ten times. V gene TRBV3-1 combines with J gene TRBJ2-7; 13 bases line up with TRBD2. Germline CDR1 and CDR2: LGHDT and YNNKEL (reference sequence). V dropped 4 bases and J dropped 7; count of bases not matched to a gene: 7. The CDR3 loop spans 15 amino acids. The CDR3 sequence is CASSPWTSGSREQYF. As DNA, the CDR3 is TGTGCCAGCAGCCCGTGGACTAGCGGGAGTCGAGAGCAGTACTTC.

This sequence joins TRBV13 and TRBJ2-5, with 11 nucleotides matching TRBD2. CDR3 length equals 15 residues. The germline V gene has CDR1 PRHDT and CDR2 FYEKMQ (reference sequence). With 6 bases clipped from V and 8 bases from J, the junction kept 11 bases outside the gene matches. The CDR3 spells CASSSPGLAEGTQYF. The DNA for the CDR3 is TGTGCCAGCAGTTCACCGGGACTAGCGGAGGGAACCCAGTACTTC. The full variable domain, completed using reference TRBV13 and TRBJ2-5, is AAGVIQSPRHLIKEKRETATLKCYPIPRHDTVYWYQQGPGQDPQFLISFYEKMQSDKGSIPDRFSAQQFSDYHSELNMSSLELGDSALYFCASSSPGLAEGTQYFGPGTRLLVL.

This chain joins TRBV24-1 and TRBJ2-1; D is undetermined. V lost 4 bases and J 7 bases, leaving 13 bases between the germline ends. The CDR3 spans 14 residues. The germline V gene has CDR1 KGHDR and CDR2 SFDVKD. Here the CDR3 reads CATSEFTTKNEQFF. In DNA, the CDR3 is TGTGCCACCAGTGAATTTACCACTAAGAATGAGCAGTTCTTC.

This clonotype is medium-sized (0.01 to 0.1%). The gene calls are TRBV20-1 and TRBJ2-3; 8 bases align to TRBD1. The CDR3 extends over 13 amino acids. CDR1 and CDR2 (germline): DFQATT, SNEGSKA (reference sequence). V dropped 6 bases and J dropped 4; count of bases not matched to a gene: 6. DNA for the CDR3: TGCAGTGCCTGGACAGGGTTCGCAGATACGCAGTATTTT. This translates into CSAWTGFADTQYF.

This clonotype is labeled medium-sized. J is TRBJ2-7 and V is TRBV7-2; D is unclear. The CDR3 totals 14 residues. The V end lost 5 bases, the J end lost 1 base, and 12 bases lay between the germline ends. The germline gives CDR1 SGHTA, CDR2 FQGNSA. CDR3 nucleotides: TGTGCCAGCAGCACCGGAGTCGTGTCCTACGAGCAGTACTTC. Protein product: CASSTGVVSYEQYF.

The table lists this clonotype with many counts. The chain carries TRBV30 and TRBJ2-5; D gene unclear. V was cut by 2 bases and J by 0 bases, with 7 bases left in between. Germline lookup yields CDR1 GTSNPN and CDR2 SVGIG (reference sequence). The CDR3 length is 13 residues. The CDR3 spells CAWSLGYQETQYF. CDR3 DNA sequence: TGTGCCTGGAGTTTAGGGTACCAAGAGACCCAGTACTTC. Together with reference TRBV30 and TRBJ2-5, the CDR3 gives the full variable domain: SQTIHQWPATLVQPVGSPLSLECTVEGTSNPNLYWYRQAAGRGLQLLFYSVGIGQISSEVPQNLSASRPQDRQFILSSKKLLLSDSGFYLCAWSLGYQETQYFGPGTRLLVL.

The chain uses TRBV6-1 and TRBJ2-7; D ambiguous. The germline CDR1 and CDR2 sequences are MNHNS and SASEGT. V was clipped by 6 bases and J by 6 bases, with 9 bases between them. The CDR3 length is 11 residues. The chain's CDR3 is CASRKKIEQYF. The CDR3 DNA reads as TGTGCCAGCAGAAAAAAAATCGAGCAGTACTTC.

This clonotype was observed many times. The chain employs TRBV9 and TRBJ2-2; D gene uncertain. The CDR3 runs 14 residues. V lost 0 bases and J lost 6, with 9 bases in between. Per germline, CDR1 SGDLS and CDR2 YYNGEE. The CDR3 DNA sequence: TGTGCCAGCAGCGTAGGCCACGGCTCCGGGGAGCTGTTTTTT. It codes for CASSVGHGSGELFF. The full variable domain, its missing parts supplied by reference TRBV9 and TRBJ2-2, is DSGVTQTPKHLITATGQRVTLRCSPRSGDLSVYWYQQSLDQGLQFLIQYYNGEERAKGNILERFSAQQFPDLHSELNLSSLELGDSALYFCASSVGHGSGELFFGEGSRLTVL.